This T cell receptor beta chain was retrieved from a study of T cell responses to AZD1222 COVID-19 vaccine. Regarding the study as a whole: Just a handful of people given AZD1222 tested seropositive at baseline. Epitopes outside B.1.351 and B.1.1.7 mutated regions reportedly drew nearly half of spike TCRs. Dominant CD4 TCR responses targeted spike regions 160-218 and 743-854. When two AZD1222 doses had been given, Spike-specific TCR breadth and depth rose.

This clone was detected a few times. Its target is unknown. Assay: immunoSEQ multiplex PCR; the TCRdb copy retains only in-frame clones and omits some. The sample lists 120,000 to 150,000 clones, more than 85% occurring once. The V gene lost 0 bases and the J gene lost 8 bases, with 13 bases spanning the gap. In germline, CDR1 is LGHDT, CDR2 YNNKEL (reference sequence). The CDR3 is 14 amino acids. This clonotype was obtained from an adult in good health. The chain carries TRBV3-1 (or the pseudogene TRBV3-2) and TRBJ1-2, with a weak D call TRBD1 (6 bases). Source: peripheral blood, taken on day 0 of AZD1222 vaccination. The CDR3, as DNA: TGTGCCAGCAGCCAAGATTCGACAGGCCGAGGCTACACCTTC. Translating gives CASSQDSTGRGYTF.